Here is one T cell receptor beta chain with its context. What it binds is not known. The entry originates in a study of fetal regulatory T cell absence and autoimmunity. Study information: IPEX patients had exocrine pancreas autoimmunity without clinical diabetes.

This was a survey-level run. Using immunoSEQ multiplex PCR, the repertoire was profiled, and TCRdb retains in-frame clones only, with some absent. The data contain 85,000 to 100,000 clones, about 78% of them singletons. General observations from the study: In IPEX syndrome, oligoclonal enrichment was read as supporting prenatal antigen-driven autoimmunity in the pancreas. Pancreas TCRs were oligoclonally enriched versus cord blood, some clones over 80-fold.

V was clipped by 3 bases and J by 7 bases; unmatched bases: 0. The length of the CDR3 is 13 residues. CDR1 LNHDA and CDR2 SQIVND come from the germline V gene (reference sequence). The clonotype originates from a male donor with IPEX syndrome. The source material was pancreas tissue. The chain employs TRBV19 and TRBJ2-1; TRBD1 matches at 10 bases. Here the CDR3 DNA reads TGTGCCAGTAGTATGGGACAGGGGAATGAGCAGTTCTTC. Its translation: CASSMGQGNEQFF.